The table lists the clone carrying this T cell receptor (beta chain) with many counts. Its antigen is still unknown. In germline, CDR1 is MGHRA, CDR2 YSYEKL. This CDR3 has 17 amino acids. Trimming took 5 bases from V and 3 from J; bases not matched to a gene: 15. This entry comes from a study of T-cell memory formation after mild COVID-19. In the study overall: In these data, TCR clusters were largely donor specific.

Using constant-segment primers, 5'RACE produced TCR alpha and TCR beta cDNA libraries carrying sample barcodes and UMIs. TCRdb reanalysed the 5' RACE reads using MiXCR and keeps one entry per CDR3 protein. The table has approximately 300,000 distinct CDR3 sequences, approximately 15% seen once; the top ten hold around 20%. Study outcomes and limitations: Balance between CD4 and CD8 was seen in clones contracting day 15 to 85, and a CD4+ lean was seen in later expanders. Several responding clones turned up in pre-infection memory, indicating that cross-reactive memory may have taken part.

The chain joins TRBV4-1 to TRBJ2-5; 7 bases are a match to TRBD2. This clonotype originated in a young man who had mild COVID-19 (a few samples of this study predate the infection). Cell type and time point are not known. Material for sequencing was PBMCs or a T cell subset sorted from them (not recorded which). CDR3 in DNA: TGCGCCAGCAGCGATGAGCTCTCGGCGGGGGAAGAAGAGACCCAGTACTTC. Encoded protein: CASSDELSAGEEETQYF.